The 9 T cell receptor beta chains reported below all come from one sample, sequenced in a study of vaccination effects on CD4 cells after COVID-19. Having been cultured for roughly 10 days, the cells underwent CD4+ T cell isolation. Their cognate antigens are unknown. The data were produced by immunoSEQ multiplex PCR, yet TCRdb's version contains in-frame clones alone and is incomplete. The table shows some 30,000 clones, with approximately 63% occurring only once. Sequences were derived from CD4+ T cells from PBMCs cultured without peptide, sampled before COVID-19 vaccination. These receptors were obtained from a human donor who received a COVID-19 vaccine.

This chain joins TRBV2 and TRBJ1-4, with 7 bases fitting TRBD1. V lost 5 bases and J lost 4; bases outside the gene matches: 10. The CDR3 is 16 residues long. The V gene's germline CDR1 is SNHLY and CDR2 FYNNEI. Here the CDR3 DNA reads TGTGCCAGCAGTTGGACAGGTCCCTCGGTTAATGAAAAACTGTTTTTT. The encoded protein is CASSWTGPSVNEKLFF.

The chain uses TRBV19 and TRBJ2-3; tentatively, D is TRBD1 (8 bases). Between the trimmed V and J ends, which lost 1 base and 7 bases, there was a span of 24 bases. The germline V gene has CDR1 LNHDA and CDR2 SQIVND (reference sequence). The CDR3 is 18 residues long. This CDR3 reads CASSIVAGDRPITNTQYF. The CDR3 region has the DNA TGTGCCAGTAGTATAGTTGCGGGGGACAGGCCAATCACCAATACGCAGTATTTT.

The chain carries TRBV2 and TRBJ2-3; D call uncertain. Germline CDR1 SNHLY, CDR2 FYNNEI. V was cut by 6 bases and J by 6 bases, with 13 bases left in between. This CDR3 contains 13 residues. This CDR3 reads CASSDMASDTQYF. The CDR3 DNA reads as TGTGCCAGCAGCGACATGGCTAGTGATACGCAGTATTTT.

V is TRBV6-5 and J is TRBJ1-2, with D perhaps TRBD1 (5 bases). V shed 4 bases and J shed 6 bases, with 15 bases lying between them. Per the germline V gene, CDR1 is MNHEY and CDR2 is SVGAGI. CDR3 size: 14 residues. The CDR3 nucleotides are TGTGCCAGCAGTTTGGGCGGAGGGGTTGATGGCTACACCTTC. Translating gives CASSLGGGVDGYTF.

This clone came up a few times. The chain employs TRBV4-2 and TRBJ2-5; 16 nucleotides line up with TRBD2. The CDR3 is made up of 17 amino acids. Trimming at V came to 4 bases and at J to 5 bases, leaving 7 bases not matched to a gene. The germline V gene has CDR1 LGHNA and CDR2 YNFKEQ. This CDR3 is CASSPDGTSGRAETQYF. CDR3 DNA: TGTGCCAGCAGCCCAGACGGGACTAGCGGGAGGGCGGAGACCCAGTACTTC.

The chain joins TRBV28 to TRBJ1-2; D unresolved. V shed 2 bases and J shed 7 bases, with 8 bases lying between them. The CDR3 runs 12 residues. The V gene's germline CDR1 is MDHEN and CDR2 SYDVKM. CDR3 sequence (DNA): TGTGCCAGCAGTTTACTGGGAGGTGGCTACACCTTC. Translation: CASSLLGGGYTF.

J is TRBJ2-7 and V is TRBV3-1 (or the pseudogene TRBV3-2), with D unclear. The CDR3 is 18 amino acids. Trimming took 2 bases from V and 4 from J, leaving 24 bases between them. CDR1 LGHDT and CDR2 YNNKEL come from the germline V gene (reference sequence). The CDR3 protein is CASSQFPTTGIWNYEQYF. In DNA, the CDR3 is TGTGCCAGCAGCCAATTTCCTACCACGGGCATTTGGAATTACGAGCAGTACTTC.

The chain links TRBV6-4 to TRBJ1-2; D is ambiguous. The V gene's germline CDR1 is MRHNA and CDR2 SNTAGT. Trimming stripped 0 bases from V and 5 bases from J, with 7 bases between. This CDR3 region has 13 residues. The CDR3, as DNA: TGTGCCAGCAGTGACTCGTCCCGGTATGGCTACACCTTC. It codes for CASSDSSRYGYTF.

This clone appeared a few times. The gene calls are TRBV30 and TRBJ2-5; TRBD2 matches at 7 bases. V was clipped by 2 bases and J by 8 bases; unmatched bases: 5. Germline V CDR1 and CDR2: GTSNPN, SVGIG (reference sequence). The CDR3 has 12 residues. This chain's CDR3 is CAWSQSGTTQYF. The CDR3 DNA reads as TGTGCCTGGAGTCAAAGCGGGACTACCCAGTACTTC.